The rows below give T cell receptor beta chains drawn from one sample of a study of patients and donors after allogeneic stem cell transplantation. TCRdb re-called the RT-PCR reads with MiXCR, one entry per CDR3 protein. The table includes about 410,000 distinct CDR3 sequences, 16% detected once. Sequences were obtained from blood, either unsorted or a sorted T cell fraction (not recorded which). The receptors here all came from a human donor who was either an allogeneic HSCT recipient or a stem cell or donor lymphocyte infusion donor (not recorded which). It is not recorded whose cells these are; they may come from a transplant donor. Both conserved end residues are part of each CDR3. Fields, in order: D gene, V gene, CDR3 protein. The D gene is left open where the match is weak.

d_gene: -; v_gene: TRBV11-3; CDR3aa: CASSSRSGDGYTF
d_gene: -; v_gene: TRBV7-9; CDR3aa: CASSSATGPFGIQYF
d_gene: -; v_gene: TRBV16; CDR3aa: CASSPPGVSRLHEQYF
d_gene: -; v_gene: TRBV12-3/TRBV12-4; CDR3aa: CASSLRPLGAFF
d_gene: TRBD1; v_gene: TRBV6-1; CDR3aa: CASSNPGQGVTNEKLFF
d_gene: TRBD2; v_gene: TRBV27; CDR3aa: CASSPQTSGSSYNEQFF
d_gene: -; v_gene: TRBV12-3/TRBV12-4; CDR3aa: CASRRTEKLFF
d_gene: TRBD1; v_gene: TRBV5-1; CDR3aa: CASAGTGASEQFF
d_gene: -; v_gene: TRBV29-1; CDR3aa: CSVDPGGWVEHTEAFF
d_gene: TRBD1; v_gene: TRBV7-9; CDR3aa: CASSLVRAGGETQYF
d_gene: -; v_gene: TRBV25-1; CDR3aa: CASSLRQGSTEAFF
d_gene: TRBD2; v_gene: TRBV15; CDR3aa: CATARGGGNTYEQYF
d_gene: -; v_gene: TRBV2; CDR3aa: CASTGLEQFF
d_gene: -; v_gene: TRBV18; CDR3aa: CASSPPGKNEKLFF
d_gene: -; v_gene: TRBV6-5; CDR3aa: CASSYSVSGANVLTF
d_gene: -; v_gene: TRBV7-8; CDR3aa: CASSLAGQNTGELFF
d_gene: -; v_gene: TRBV2; CDR3aa: CASDPGMDSPLHF
d_gene: -; v_gene: TRBV7-2; CDR3aa: CASSLLGLGSGEQYF
d_gene: -; v_gene: TRBV5-3; CDR3aa: CARSLNRVRNEQFF
d_gene: -; v_gene: TRBV12-3/TRBV12-4; CDR3aa: CASSLIGGVDSPLHF
d_gene: -; v_gene: TRBV5-6; CDR3aa: CASSPLDGTERGGYTF
d_gene: -; v_gene: TRBV7-9; CDR3aa: CASSLVGGESTEAFF